These T cell receptor beta chains were read from a single sample in a study of blood T cells in healthy people across ages. TCRdb passed the 5' RACE reads through MiXCR, listing each CDR3 protein once. The repertoire holds about 1 million distinct CDR3 sequences, 40% to 45% seen once, with 18% in the top ten. Sequenced input: blood. The receptors were gathered from a woman aged 60-70 years in good health. The CDR3 runs from the conserved cysteine through the conserved F or W. D genes are given only for firm matches. Clone size is given for some rows only: seen once, a few or many times, or a class if the clone is expanded.

j_gene,abundance,v_gene,d_gene,CDR3aa,CDR3nt
TRBJ2-4,NA,TRBV2,NA,CASSVEAGMSGKAKNIQYF,TGTGCCAGCAGTGTGGAGGCAGGGATGAGTGGAAAAGCCAAAAACATTCAGTACTTC
TRBJ2-5,once,TRBV7-9,TRBD2,CASSYSSGSGETQYF,TGTGCCAGCAGCTACTCTAGCGGGAGCGGTGAGACCCAGTACTTC
TRBJ2-7,NA,TRBV21-1,NA,CASSKPTDYEQYF,TGTGCCAGCAGCAAACCGACAGACTACGAGCAGTACTTC
TRBJ2-3,NA,TRBV20-1,TRBD2,CSARAVSGDTDTQYF,TGCAGTGCTAGAGCGGTTAGCGGGGACACAGATACGCAGTATTTT
TRBJ2-7,few,TRBV29-1,NA,CSVKTGRSYEQYF,TGCAGCGTAAAGACAGGACGCTCCTACGAGCAGTACTTC
TRBJ2-7,few,TRBV29-1,TRBD1,CSVEEVGQGAYEQYF,TGCAGCGTTGAAGAGGTGGGACAGGGGGCCTACGAGCAGTACTTC
TRBJ1-6,few,TRBV27,NA,CASSLSTGNNSPLHF,TGTGCCAGCAGTTTATCTACAGGGAATAATTCACCCCTCCACTTT
TRBJ2-5,NA,TRBV21-1,NA,CASSKPSGQGEVAGVAQETQYF,TGTGCCAGCAGCAAACCCTCCGGACAGGGGGAGGTAGCGGGAGTCGCCCAAGAGACCCAGTACTTC
TRBJ1-1,NA,TRBV12-3/TRBV12-4,NA,CASSLVEKAFF,TGTGCCAGCAGTTTGGTAGAGAAAGCTTTCTTT
TRBJ2-1,NA,TRBV29-1,NA,CSVNGWTGHLSASSYNEQFF,TGCAGCGTTAACGGGTGGACGGGACATCTAAGCGCGAGCTCCTACAATGAGCAGTTCTTC
TRBJ2-1,few,TRBV2,TRBD2,CASSITSGGNEQFF,TGTGCCAGCAGTATTACCTCCGGGGGGAATGAGCAGTTCTTC
TRBJ2-5,NA,TRBV29-1,TRBD1,CSVGRGQWEGFSEQYF,TGCAGCGTTGGCAGGGGACAGTGGGAAGGCTTTAGTGAGCAGTACTTC
TRBJ1-1,NA,TRBV5-1,NA,CASGDSGRTEAFF,TGCGCCAGCGGAGACAGCGGTAGGACTGAAGCTTTCTTT
TRBJ2-2,NA,TRBV7-8,NA,CASSCGYTGELFF,TGTGCCAGCAGCTGCGGCTACACCGGGGAGCTGTTTTTT
TRBJ1-1,NA,TRBV29-1,NA,CSVHRDTEAFF,TGCAGCGTCCACCGGGACACTGAAGCTTTCTTT
TRBJ2-3,NA,TRBV12-3/TRBV12-4,NA,CASSFPSSGLGRITSTDTQYF,TGTGCCAGCAGTTTCCCCTCGTCGGGTTTAGGACGCATCACTAGCACAGATACGCAGTATTTT
TRBJ2-3,NA,TRBV2,NA,CASSDRGNTQYF,TGTGCCAGCAGTGATCGGGGGAATACGCAGTATTTT
TRBJ2-4,NA,TRBV12-5,NA,CASGLVLGLRDQSNIQYF,TGTGCTAGTGGTTTGGTACTTGGGCTCCGGGACCAGTCGAACATTCAGTACTTC
TRBJ1-2,NA,TRBV20-1,NA,CSAGVVDGYTF,TGCAGTGCAGGGGTCGTGGATGGCTACACCTTC
TRBJ2-5,few,TRBV14,TRBD1,CASSHRQGQETQYF,TGTGCCAGCAGCCACCGACAGGGCCAAGAGACCCAGTACTTC
TRBJ2-5,NA,TRBV6-6,NA,CASRTGEGETQYF,TGTGCCAGCAGAACAGGGGAGGGGGAGACCCAGTACTTC
TRBJ2-7,few,TRBV20-1,NA,CSATGPRVLQEQYF,TGCAGTGCTACGGGACCGAGGGTATTACAAGAGCAGTACTTC
TRBJ2-3,NA,TRBV20-1,TRBD2,CSASSGTSGTPDTQYF,TGCAGTGCTAGCTCCGGGACTAGCGGGACCCCAGATACGCAGTATTTT
TRBJ2-7,few,TRBV20-1,TRBD1,CSAPQTGGLSYEQYF,TGCAGTGCTCCACAAACAGGGGGATTGTCCTACGAGCAGTACTTC
TRBJ2-4,NA,TRBV12-3/TRBV12-4,NA,CASSVRGAGEQYF,TGTGCCAGCAGTGTTCGAGGGGCTGGAGAGCAGTACTTC
TRBJ2-5,NA,TRBV5-1,TRBD2,CASSRSGTQETQYF,TGCGCCAGCAGCCGTAGCGGGACACAAGAGACCCAGTACTTC
TRBJ1-2,NA,TRBV29-1,NA,CSVDSVQGYGYTF,TGCAGCGTTGACTCCGTCCAGGGCTATGGCTACACCTTC
TRBJ1-2,few,TRBV9,NA,CASSSDGGLGGYTF,TGTGCCAGCAGCTCAGATGGGGGGTTGGGTGGCTACACCTTC
TRBJ2-6,few,TRBV6-5,NA,CASRRQTSGANVLTF,TGTGCCAGCAGGAGACAGACCTCTGGGGCCAACGTCCTGACTTTC
TRBJ2-1,few,TRBV6-2/TRBV6-3,TRBD2,CASSIGIGAGGSYNEQFF,TGTGCCAGCAGCATTGGGATTGGGGCGGGAGGATCCTACAATGAGCAGTTCTTC
TRBJ2-5,NA,TRBV6-2/TRBV6-3,TRBD2,CASSYSAGTSGYQETQYF,TGTGCCAGCAGTTACTCCGCCGGAACTAGCGGCTACCAAGAGACCCAGTACTTC
TRBJ2-3,NA,TRBV18,TRBD1,CASSQGQVPRRDTQYF,TGTGCCAGCTCACAGGGACAGGTTCCCCGCCGAGATACGCAGTATTTT
TRBJ2-1,few,TRBV9,NA,CASSVEVSANNEQFF,TGTGCCAGCAGCGTAGAGGTTAGCGCCAACAATGAGCAGTTCTTC
TRBJ1-2,few,TRBV7-9,NA,CASSPSLGYGYTF,TGTGCCAGCAGCCCCTCGTTGGGCTATGGCTACACCTTC
TRBJ2-1,NA,TRBV10-3,TRBD2,CAISEGLAVYNEQFF,TGTGCCATCAGTGAAGGACTAGCGGTCTACAATGAGCAGTTCTTC
TRBJ2-3,NA,TRBV20-1,NA,CSARDRAGPDTQYF,TGCAGTGCTAGAGATCGAGCGGGCCCAGATACGCAGTATTTT